This TCR beta chain came from a study of identical twins. As concerns this clonotype: Its antigen is as yet unknown.

Template switching added a universal primer site, and cDNA bore unique molecular identifiers. TCRdb reprocessed the 5' RACE reads via MiXCR and lists one record per CDR3 protein. The sample yields 230,000 or so distinct CDR3 sequences, around 8.3% seen once. Study findings and constraints: Twins shared out-of-frame alpha sequences with excess low generation probability. Its conclusions, products of cross-sectional statistical analysis, did not come from following the same donors.

Germline V gene sequence: CDR1 SGHRS, CDR2 YFSETQ. Trimming cost V 0 bases and J 3 bases, with 10 bases left between them. CDR3 length equals 15 residues. In addition, the sample was reused for a study of yellow fever vaccine responses in identical twins. That study reports: On the reported evidence, twins' vaccine T cell responses seemed partly convergent and partly personalized.

This clonotype was obtained from a woman younger than 30 in good health. V is TRBV5-1 and J is TRBJ2-1; no definite D call. The sample consisted of CD8+ T cells sorted from blood. CDR3 amino acids: CASSLETPGYNEQFF. The DNA of the CDR3 is TGCGCCAGCAGCTTGGAGACACCGGGCTACAATGAGCAGTTCTTC.